Below are 22 T cell receptor beta chains sequenced from a single sample in a study of blood T cells in healthy people across ages. Then a second PCR, running roughly 6 to 11 cycles, was carried out with a sample-barcoded 5' primer and a J-beta primer mix. TCRdb ran MiXCR on the 5' RACE reads and lists one entry per CDR3 protein. The repertoire holds around 870,000 distinct CDR3 sequences, with around 26% as singletons. Sequencing was done on a sample of blood. These receptors were taken from a woman older than 75 in good health.

This clonotype was seen many times. The V call is TRBV12-3 or TRBV12-4, the J call TRBJ2-1; D ambiguous. Trimming cost V 6 bases and J 0 bases, with 15 bases left between them. The CDR3 covers 16 residues. The CDR3 DNA follows: TGTGCCAGCAGCCCCCTGCGTCAGTTCTCCTACAATGAGCAGTTCTTC. This sequence encodes CASSPLRQFSYNEQFF.

The CDR3 reads CASSYTRNQPQHF. The CDR3, as DNA: TGTGCCAGCAGTTACACACGGAATCAGCCCCAGCATTTT. This chain connects TRBV6-5 to TRBJ1-5; D gene ambiguous. V dropped 2 bases and J dropped 4 bases, with 6 bases sitting between them. CDR1 is MNHEY and CDR2 is SVGAGI in the germline V gene. This CDR3 comprises 13 residues.

This clonotype was seen repeatedly, ten times or more. The J gene is TRBJ1-1, the V gene TRBV7-2, with D possibly being TRBD1 (5 bases). Trimming took 5 bases from V and 5 from J, leaving 15 bases between them. The CDR3 covers 14 residues. The germline gives CDR1 SGHTA, CDR2 FQGNSA. As DNA, the CDR3 is TGTGCCAGCAGCCCGGGAGGGGCTCGGACTGAAGCTTTCTTT. It encodes CASSPGGARTEAFF. The variable domain in full, with the rest retrieved from reference TRBV7-2 and TRBJ1-1, is GAGVSQSPSNKVTEKGKDVELRCDPISGHTALYWYRQSLGQGLEFLIYFQGNSAPDKSGLPSDRFSAERTGGSVSTLTIQRTQQEDSAVYLCASSPGGARTEAFFGQGTRLTVV.

This clonotype has a single count. A much larger clone sits a single nucleotide away, making a read error possible. This sequence joins TRBV18 and TRBJ2-7; weak D call: TRBD2 (6 bases). The tail of the sequence fits TRBJ2-5 better, so the J call may be wrong. The CDR3 length is 16 residues. Germline CDR1 is KGHSH and CDR2 is LQKENI. The CDR3 loop is CASSPPCISGGETQYF. CDR3 nucleotide sequence: TGTGCCAGCTCACCACCGTGCATCTCAGGAGGGGAGACCCAGTACTTC.

This clonotype has just a few counts. The gene calls are TRBV20-1 and TRBJ1-2; unclear D gene. The V end lost 1 base, the J end lost 2 bases, and 8 bases lay between the germline ends. Germline loops: CDR1 DFQATT, CDR2 SNEGSKA (reference sequence). The CDR3 has 13 amino acids. The DNA of the CDR3 is TGCAGTGCTAGAGCAGCAGAGAACTATGGCTACACCTTC. This sequence encodes CSARAAENYGYTF.

This clonotype was recorded many times. V is TRBV6-2 or TRBV6-3 and J is TRBJ2-7; TRBD1 aligns across 10 bases. Germline CDR1 MNHEY, CDR2 SVGEGT. V lost 10 bases, J lost 2 bases, and 14 bases stayed unmatched. This CDR3 has 16 amino acids. This CDR3 is CATYTGTGEGTYEQYF. The CDR3 DNA reads as TGTGCCACCTACACCGGGACAGGGGAAGGAACCTACGAGCAGTACTTC.

This clonotype was counted a single time. Being one base from a much bigger clone, this may be a read error. This rearrangement joins TRBV7-9 to TRBJ2-1, with 7 bases aligning to TRBD2. After removal of 6 bases from V and 13 bases from J, the junction contained 21 bases not matched to a gene. Per the germline V gene, CDR1 is SEHNR and CDR2 is FQNEAQ (reference sequence). The CDR3 has 16 residues. CDR3 in DNA: TGTGCCAGCAGTACGGCTGGCGGGGGTTCATCAGGGACCCAGTTCTTC. As protein: CASSTAGGGSSGTQFF.

In the case of this clonotype: This sequence may be a read error, since a much larger clone differs from it by one base. As DNA, the CDR3 is TGCGCCAGCAGCCAAGGGGCGGGGAAGTACAATGAGCGGTTCTTC. The encoded protein is CASSQGAGKYNERFF. The chain uses TRBV4-1 and TRBJ2-1; tentative D call: TRBD2 (6 bases). The CDR3 spans 15 residues. Germline loops: CDR1 MGHRA, CDR2 YSYEKL.

In nucleotides, the CDR3 is TGTGCCAGCACCCGGGACCCATCGAACACCGGGGAGCTGTTTTTT. This translates into CASTRDPSNTGELFF. The chain combines TRBV7-2 with TRBJ2-2; D tentatively fits TRBD1 or TRBD2 (5 bases each). V was cut by 7 bases and J by 0 bases, with 12 bases left in between. From germline, CDR1 is SGHTA and CDR2 FQGNSA. The CDR3 runs 15 residues.

Many counts were recorded for this clonotype. V is TRBV11-1 and J is TRBJ2-1; TRBD2 matches 9 bases. The CDR3 is 15 amino acids. V dropped 6 bases and J dropped 2; count of bases not matched to a gene: 5. Germline CDR1 is SGHAT and CDR2 is FQDESV (reference sequence). This CDR3 is CASRKTSGPYNEQFF. CDR3 bases: TGTGCCAGCAGAAAAACTAGCGGGCCCTACAATGAGCAGTTCTTC.

Notes on this clonotype: The junction departs from the called germline gene at one end, perhaps through a read error. The V gene is TRBV2, the J gene TRBJ1-2; D may be TRBD1 (5 bases). The CDR3 length is 14 residues. CDR1 is SNHLY, CDR2 FYNNEI, per germline. The CDR3 region is CACSGGHSRRGYTF. CDR3 in DNA: TGTGCCTGCAGTGGCGGACACTCACGGCGGGGCTACACCTTC.

At least ten counts were recorded for this clonotype. The V gene is TRBV5-1, the J gene TRBJ2-1, with 8 bases that match TRBD2. This CDR3 spans 16 amino acids. Trimming at V came to 0 bases and at J to 2 bases, leaving 4 bases not matched to a gene. Germline V CDR1 and CDR2: SGHRS, YFSETQ. CDR3 sequence reads: CASSLEAGVTYNEQFF. The CDR3 DNA reads as TGCGCCAGCAGCTTGGAAGCGGGGGTTACCTACAATGAGCAGTTCTTC.

There are many counts of this clonotype. The chain is built from TRBV9 and TRBJ2-7, with 8 bases fitting TRBD2. Looked up from germline, CDR1 is SGDLS and CDR2 is YYNGEE. The CDR3 runs 15 residues. With 0 bases clipped from V and 1 base from J, the junction kept 3 bases outside the gene matches. CDR3 sequence reads: CASSVDSGDSYEQYF. The DNA of the CDR3 is TGTGCCAGCAGCGTAGATAGCGGGGATTCCTACGAGCAGTACTTC.

As concerns this clonotype: This may be a read error, as it is one base from a much larger clone. V gene TRBV20-1 combines with J gene TRBJ2-5; no firm D call. The CDR3 consists of 11 residues. Trimming cost V 0 bases and J 12 bases, with 11 bases left between them. The germline gives CDR1 DFQATT, CDR2 SNEGSKA (reference sequence). CDR3 in amino acids: CSARDSRPKYF. The CDR3 DNA reads TGCAGTGCTAGAGATTCCCGGCCCAAGTACTTC.

Details on this clonotype: A much more abundant neighbour one base away suggests this may be a read error. The chain joins TRBV6-5 to TRBJ1-2; D is unclear. The germline CDR1 and CDR2 sequences are MNHEY and SVGAGI. The CDR3 totals 13 residues. The CDR3 is CACSQRRTDGYTF. For the CDR3, the DNA is TGTGCCTGCAGTCAAAGAAGGACGGATGGCTACACCTTC.

In its sample, this clonotype was seen a few times. The chain links TRBV15 to TRBJ1-1; no reliable D call. Between the trimmed V and J ends, which lost 0 bases and 1 base, there was a span of 6 bases. In germline, CDR1 is LNHNV, CDR2 YYDKDF (reference sequence). The CDR3 runs to 14 residues. The CDR3 loop reads CATSRDSPNTEAFF. The CDR3, as DNA: TGTGCCACCAGCAGAGACAGTCCGAACACTGAAGCTTTCTTT.

With regard to this clonotype: The junction departs from the called germline gene at one end, perhaps through a read error. The chain couples TRBV20-1 to TRBJ2-1; D is perhaps TRBD2 (6 bases). CDR1 is DFQATT and CDR2 is SNEGSKA in the germline V gene (reference sequence). The CDR3 length is 13 residues. Here the CDR3 reads CRARGLAYNGQFF. CDR3 in DNA: TGCAGGGCGCGGGGTCTTGCCTACAATGGGCAGTTCTTC.

The chain joins TRBV24-1 to TRBJ1-2, with 7 bases matching TRBD1. CDR1 and CDR2 from the germline V gene are KGHDR and SFDVKD. V lost 4 bases and J lost 3; bases outside the gene matches: 7. The CDR3 totals 15 residues. CDR3 nucleotide sequence: TGTGCCACCAGTGACGAAACAGGGGAAGACTATGGCTACACCTTC. Its protein is CATSDETGEDYGYTF.

CDR3 DNA sequence: TGCAGTGCTAGAGGTGGGTCGGAGGTTCGGGAGACCCAGTTCTTC. Protein: CSARGGSEVRETQFF. V gene TRBV20-1 combines with J gene TRBJ2-1; maybe TRBD2 (6 bases). This CDR3 is built from 15 residues. The germline gives CDR1 DFQATT, CDR2 SNEGSKA (reference sequence). Trimming removed 1 base at V and 13 bases at J, with 23 bases between.

This clonotype was observed a few times. The chain links TRBV24-1 to TRBJ2-5; 7 positions match TRBD2. Trimming took 4 bases from V and 1 from J; bases not matched to a gene: 5. In germline, CDR1 is KGHDR, CDR2 SFDVKD. The CDR3 runs 15 residues. CDR3: CATSDTRGFQETQYF. The CDR3 DNA reads TGTGCCACCAGTGACACGCGGGGGTTCCAAGAGACCCAGTACTTC.

This clonotype was recorded a few times. This chain joins TRBV4-1 and TRBJ2-1, with 14 bases fitting TRBD2. The CDR3 sequence is 17 residues long. V lost 4 bases, J lost 5 bases, and 7 bases stayed unmatched. CDR1 and CDR2 from the germline V gene are MGHRA and YSYEKL. The CDR3, as DNA: TGCGCCAGCAGCCGCAGACTAGCGGGGGGGCGGGACAATGAGCAGTTCTTC. This sequence encodes CASSRRLAGGRDNEQFF.

This clonotype was counted only a few times. Here the CDR3 DNA reads TGTGCCAGCAGCTTAGATAGCGGCTACAATGAGCAGTTCTTC. This translates into CASSLDSGYNEQFF. This chain uses TRBV11-2 with TRBJ2-1; D might be TRBD2 (6 bases). Germline CDR1 and CDR2: SGHAT and FQNNGV. V lost 0 bases, J lost 3 bases, and 6 bases lay in between. This CDR3 comprises 14 residues.